The source of this TCR beta chain is a study of blood T cell repertoires in COVID-19. About the study: From the United States, Italy and Spain came samples of acute and convalescent COVID-19.

Trimming removed 5 bases at V and 9 bases at J, with 17 bases between. The CDR3 runs to 14 residues. CDR1 and CDR2 (germline): KGHSH, LQKENI. In the study's own analysis: Reference gene primers were amplified, and this amplification served to estimate nucleated cell counts. Generated by immunoSEQ multiplex PCR, the TCRdb table keeps only in-frame clones and is missing some. V, J and clone size derive from that table, while D and trimming were established from the DNA sequence. Of around 280,000 clones in the sample, around 85% were seen once. Enrollees, about 18 to 89 years old, lived in approximately 24 US areas. The study counted Cohort 3 donors as recovered given two negative PCRs, clearance, or symptom resolution.

The sample was PBMCs or T cells enriched from blood (not recorded which). This clonotype originated in a woman in her thirties or forties who had recovered from COVID-19. This chain links TRBV18 with TRBJ1-5; D call uncertain. CDR3 sequence: CASSTSISFRPQHF. The DNA for the CDR3 is TGTGCCAGCTCAACATCGATTTCGTTCCGGCCCCAGCATTTT.